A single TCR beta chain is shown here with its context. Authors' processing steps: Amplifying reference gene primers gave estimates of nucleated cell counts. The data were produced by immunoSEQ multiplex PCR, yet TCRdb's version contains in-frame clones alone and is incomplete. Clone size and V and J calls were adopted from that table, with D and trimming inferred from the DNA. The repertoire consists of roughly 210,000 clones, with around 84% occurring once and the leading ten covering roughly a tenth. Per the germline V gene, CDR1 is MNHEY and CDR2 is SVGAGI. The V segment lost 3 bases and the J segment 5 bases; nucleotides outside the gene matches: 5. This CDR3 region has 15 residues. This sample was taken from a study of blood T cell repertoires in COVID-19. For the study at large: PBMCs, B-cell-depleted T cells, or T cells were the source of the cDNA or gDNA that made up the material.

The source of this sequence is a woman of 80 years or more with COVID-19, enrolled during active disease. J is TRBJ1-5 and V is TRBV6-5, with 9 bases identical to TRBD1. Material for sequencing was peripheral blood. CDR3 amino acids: CASSYDGQGYQPQHF. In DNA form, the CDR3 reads TGTGCCAGCAGTTATGACGGACAGGGGTATCAGCCCCAGCATTTT.